This entry lists 11 T cell receptor beta chains sequenced from one sample in a study of T cells in Graves' hyperthyroidism and ophthalmopathy. From RNA transcripts, TCR beta CDR3 regions were amplified. The TCR CDR3 first-round RT-PCR relied on the HTBI primer set. TCRdb passed the multiplex PCR reads through MiXCR, listing each CDR3 protein once. Of a few hundred thousand distinct CDR3 sequences in the sample, about 18% were seen once. Sample: blood. These receptors originate from a man younger than 35 with Graves' ophthalmopathy.

This clonotype showed up many times. CDR3 region: CASRPTGGGYEQYF. The CDR3 coding sequence is TGTGCCAGCAGACCGACAGGGGGTGGATACGAGCAGTACTTC. V usage is TRBV28 and J usage is TRBJ2-7; TRBD1 agrees at 9 bases. Germline CDR1 and CDR2: MDHEN and SYDVKM. The CDR3 totals 14 residues. The trim removed 6 bases at V and 4 bases at J, leaving 7 bases unmatched. Together with reference TRBV28 and TRBJ2-7, the CDR3 gives the full variable domain: DVKVTQSSRYLVKRTGEKVFLECVQDMDHENMFWYRQDPGLGLRLIYFSYDVKMKEKGDIPEGYSVSREKKERFSLILESASTNQTSMYLCASRPTGGGYEQYFGPGTRLTVT.

The chain has TRBV6-1 and TRBJ2-3; 9 nucleotides align to TRBD1. The CDR3 is 14 residues long. The J segment lost 3 bases and the V segment lost 4 bases, leaving 2 bases of the junction unmatched. CDR1 is MNHNS and CDR2 is SASEGT in the germline V gene. CDR3 DNA sequence: TGTGCCAGCAGTGGGACAGGGGTAACAGATACGCAGTATTTT. This sequence encodes CASSGTGVTDTQYF.

This clonotype was seen a few times. This sequence joins TRBV29-1 and TRBJ2-5; TRBD2 matches at 7 bases. The ends lost 4 bases at V and 4 bases at J; junction bases unmatched: 0. The CDR3 has 11 residues. Germline lookup yields CDR1 SQVTM and CDR2 ANQGSEA. The CDR3 DNA sequence: TGCAGCGTTGCTAGCGGAGAGACCCAGTACTTC. This sequence encodes CSVASGETQYF.

This clonotype was observed at least ten times. The chain is built from TRBV7-8 and TRBJ2-7, with D possibly matching TRBD2 (5 bases). V was pared by 5 bases and J by 7 bases, with 18 bases between. This CDR3 is 14 amino acids long. Germline CDR1 reads SGHVS; CDR2 reads FQNEAQ. This chain's CDR3 is CASSPLLDGKEQYF. CDR3 sequence (DNA): TGTGCCAGCAGCCCACTGCTAGACGGGAAAGAGCAGTACTTC.

This clonotype was detected ten times or more. J is TRBJ2-5 and V is TRBV3-1; TRBD2 aligns across 8 bases. The J segment lost 5 bases and the V segment lost 2 bases, leaving 10 bases of the junction unmatched. Germline CDR1 reads LGHDT; CDR2 reads YNNKEL (reference sequence). The CDR3 loop spans 16 amino acids. For the CDR3, the DNA is TGTGCCAGCAGCCAACTTAGCGGGGCGGCAGGGGAGACCCAGTACTTC. This gives the protein CASSQLSGAAGETQYF.

At least ten counts were recorded for this clonotype. This rearrangement joins TRBV7-9 to TRBJ2-1; 9 bases match TRBD2. With V trimmed by 5 bases and J by 4 bases, 6 bases remained unmatched. This CDR3 contains 15 residues. The germline gives CDR1 SEHNR, CDR2 FQNEAQ (reference sequence). This chain's CDR3 is CASSLSGGEYNEQFF. The CDR3, as DNA: TGTGCCAGCAGCCTTAGCGGGGGAGAATACAATGAGCAGTTCTTC.

The table lists this clonotype with many counts. The chain joins TRBV27 to TRBJ2-1, with D possibly TRBD2 on 6 matching bases. Germline values: CDR1 MNHEY, CDR2 SMNVEV (reference sequence). This CDR3 is 14 amino acids long. Deletions cut 3 bases from V and 6 bases from J, with 12 bases between. The CDR3 coding sequence is TGTGCCAGCAGTTTGGGATATAGCGGCAATGAGCAGTTCTTC. Protein product: CASSLGYSGNEQFF.

V is TRBV7-3 and J is TRBJ1-2; 10 bases are a match to TRBD1. The CDR3 is made up of 14 amino acids. CDR1 and CDR2 (germline): SGHTA, FQGTGA. Trimming removed 2 bases from V and 8 bases from J; junction bases left unmatched: 5. In DNA, the CDR3 is TGTGCCAGCAGCTTAGCCGGGACAGGGGAGGGCTACACCTTC. Amino acid sequence: CASSLAGTGEGYTF. The complete variable domain, with remaining parts taken from reference TRBV7-3 and TRBJ1-2, reads GAGVSQTPSNKVTEKGKYVELRCDPISGHTALYWYRQSLGQGPEFLIYFQGTGAADDSGLPNDRFFAVRPEGSVSTLKIQRTERGDSAVYLCASSLAGTGEGYTFGSGTRLTVV.

Many counts were recorded for this clonotype. The gene calls are TRBV7-6 and TRBJ1-1; D is ambiguous. Germline values: CDR1 SGHVS, CDR2 FNYEAQ. The CDR3 is 15 residues long. Trimming took 0 bases from V and 4 from J, leaving 12 bases between them. The CDR3 loop is CASSLAMDLATEAFF. In DNA form, the CDR3 reads TGTGCCAGCAGCTTAGCCATGGACCTTGCCACTGAAGCTTTCTTT.

This rearrangement joins TRBV20-1 to TRBJ2-5; D unclear. This CDR3 is 15 amino acids long. The ends were cut back, 6 bases at V and 1 base at J, with 18 bases in the middle. From germline, CDR1 is DFQATT and CDR2 SNEGSKA (reference sequence). The CDR3 DNA reads as TGCAGTGCCCGCCGGTGGGCGGAGCCCCAAGAGACCCAGTACTTC. It translates to CSARRWAEPQETQYF.

The sample holds many counts of this clonotype. This chain links TRBV28 with TRBJ1-4; TRBD1 agrees at 11 bases. Germline CDR1 MDHEN, CDR2 SYDVKM. This CDR3 is 15 amino acids long. The trim removed 6 bases at V and 7 bases at J, leaving 7 bases unmatched. The CDR3 reads CASSSAGTGGEKLFF. The CDR3 DNA sequence: TGTGCCAGCAGCTCTGCCGGGACAGGGGGTGAAAAACTGTTTTTT.